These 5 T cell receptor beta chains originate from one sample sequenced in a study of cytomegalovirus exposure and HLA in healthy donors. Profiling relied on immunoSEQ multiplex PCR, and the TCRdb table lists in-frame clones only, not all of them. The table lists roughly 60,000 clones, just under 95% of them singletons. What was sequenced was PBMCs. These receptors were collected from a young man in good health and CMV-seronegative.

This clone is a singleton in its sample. Here the CDR3 DNA reads TGTGCCAGCAGCCAGATTACTAGCGGGGGGTTATACACCACCGGGGAGCTGTTTTTT. Amino acid sequence: CASSQITSGGLYTTGELFF. The J gene is TRBJ2-2, the V gene TRBV4-2; 12 nucleotides align to TRBD2. In germline, CDR1 is LGHNA, CDR2 YNFKEQ. Unmatched junction bases numbered 12, after V lost 3 bases and J lost 4 bases. The CDR3 is 19 amino acids.

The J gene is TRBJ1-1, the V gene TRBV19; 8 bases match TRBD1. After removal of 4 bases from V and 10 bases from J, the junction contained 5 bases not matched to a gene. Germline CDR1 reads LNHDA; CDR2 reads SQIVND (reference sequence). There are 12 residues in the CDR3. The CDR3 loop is CASSTSGGLAFF. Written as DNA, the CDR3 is TGTGCCAGTAGTACTTCAGGGGGCTTAGCTTTCTTT.

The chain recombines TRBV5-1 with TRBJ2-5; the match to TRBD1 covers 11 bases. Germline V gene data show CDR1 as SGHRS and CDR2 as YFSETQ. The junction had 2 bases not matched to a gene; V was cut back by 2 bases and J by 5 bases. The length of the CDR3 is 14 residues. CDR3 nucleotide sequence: TGCGCCAGCAGCTTAGGACAGGGGGCGGAGACCCAGTACTTC. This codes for CASSLGQGAETQYF.

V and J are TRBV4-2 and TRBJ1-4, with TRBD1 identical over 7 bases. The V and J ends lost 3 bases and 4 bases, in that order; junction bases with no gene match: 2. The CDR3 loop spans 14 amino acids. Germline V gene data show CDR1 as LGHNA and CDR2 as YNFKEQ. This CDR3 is CASSQTGFNEKLFF. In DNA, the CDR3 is TGTGCCAGCAGCCAGACAGGGTTTAATGAAAAACTGTTTTTT.

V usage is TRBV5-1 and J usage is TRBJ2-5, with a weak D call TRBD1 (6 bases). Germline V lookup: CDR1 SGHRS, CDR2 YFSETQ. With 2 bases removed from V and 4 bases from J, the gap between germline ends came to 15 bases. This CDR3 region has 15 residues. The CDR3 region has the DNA TGCGCCAGCAGCTTAGGGGGTGGTTTCGGAGAGACCCAGTACTTC. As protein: CASSLGGGFGETQYF. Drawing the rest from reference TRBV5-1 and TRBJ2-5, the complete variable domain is KAGVTQTPRYLIKTRGQQVTLSCSPISGHRSVSWYQQTPGQGLQFLFEYFSETQRNKGNFPGRFSGRQFSNSRSEMNVSTLELGDSALYLCASSLGGGFGETQYFGPGTRLLVL.